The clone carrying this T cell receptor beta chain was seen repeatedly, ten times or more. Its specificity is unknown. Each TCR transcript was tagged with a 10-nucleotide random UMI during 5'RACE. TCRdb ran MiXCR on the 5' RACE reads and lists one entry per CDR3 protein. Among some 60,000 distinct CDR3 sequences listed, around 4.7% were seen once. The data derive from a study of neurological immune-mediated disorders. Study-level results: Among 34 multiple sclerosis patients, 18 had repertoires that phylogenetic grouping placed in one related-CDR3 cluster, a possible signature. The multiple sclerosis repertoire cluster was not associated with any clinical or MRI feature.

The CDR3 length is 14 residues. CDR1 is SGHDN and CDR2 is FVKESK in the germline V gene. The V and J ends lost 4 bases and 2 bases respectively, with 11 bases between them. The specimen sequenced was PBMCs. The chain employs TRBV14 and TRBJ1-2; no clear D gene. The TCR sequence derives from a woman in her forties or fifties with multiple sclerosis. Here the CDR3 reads CASSPLAGNYGYTF. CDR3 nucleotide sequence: TGTGCCAGCAGCCCTCTAGCAGGAAACTATGGCTACACCTTC.